The 15 T cell receptor beta chains in this list originate from one sample, sequenced in a study of blood T cell repertoires in COVID-19. Data came from immunoSEQ multiplex PCR; TCRdb stores just in-frame clones and leaves some out. This table has 190,000 or so clones, over 75% appearing once. What was sequenced was PBMCs or T cells enriched from blood (not recorded which). These receptors were taken from a middle-aged man who had recovered from COVID-19.

This clone has just one count. V is TRBV28 and J is TRBJ1-1, with 9 bases matching TRBD1. The CDR3 is 15 residues long. The V segment lost 5 bases and the J segment 4 bases; nucleotides outside the gene matches: 8. In germline, CDR1 is MDHEN, CDR2 SYDVKM. As DNA, the CDR3 is TGTGCCAGCAGTCCCCCACAGGGGGCGCGCACTGAAGCTTTCTTT. Its translation is CASSPPQGARTEAFF.

CDR3 DNA sequence: TGTGCCAGCAGCAAAGAGGGGTCCCCTAGCGGGTTCGACCACAATGAGCAGTTCTTC. Translation gives CASSKEGSPSGFDHNEQFF. The chain uses TRBV21-1 and TRBJ2-1; the DNA was not compared with TRBD2, the D call given in the table. TRBV21-1 is given as a pseudogene. The CDR3 is 19 residues long.

V usage is TRBV10-2 and J usage is TRBJ1-4; weak D call: TRBD1 (5 bases). The V end was cut by 7 bases, the J end by 0 bases, with 12 bases between. The CDR3 sequence is 15 residues long. The germline V gene has CDR1 WSHSY and CDR2 SAAADI. CDR3 loop: CASTLDSSTNEKLFF. CDR3 DNA sequence: TGCGCCAGCACTCTCGACAGTTCAACTAATGAAAAACTGTTTTTT.

The table lists this clone with many counts. V usage is TRBV19 and J usage is TRBJ2-7, with 11 bases fitting TRBD2. Losses at the gene ends were 5 bases for V and 1 base for J; bases not matched to a gene: 4. Looked up from germline, CDR1 is LNHDA and CDR2 is SQIVND (reference sequence). The CDR3 is 15 amino acids. CDR3 nucleotides: TGTGCCAGTAGTCAGACTAGCGGGACATCCTACGAGCAGTACTTC. Translated: CASSQTSGTSYEQYF.

The V and J genes are TRBV12-5 and TRBJ2-2; tentative D call: TRBD1 (6 bases). V lost 6 bases and J 1 base, leaving 12 bases between the germline ends. Per germline, CDR1 LGHNT and CDR2 FRNRAP. CDR3 length: 15 amino acids. The CDR3 sequence: CASGPLGGNTGELFF. As DNA, the CDR3 is TGTGCTAGTGGGCCCCTAGGGGGGAACACCGGGGAGCTGTTTTTT. Filled out from reference TRBV12-5 and TRBJ2-2, the complete variable domain reads DARVTQTPRHKVTEMGQEVTMRCQPILGHNTVFWYRQTMMQGLELLAYFRNRAPLDDSGMPKDRFSAEMPDATLATLKIQPSEPRDSAVYFCASGPLGGNTGELFFGEGSRLTVL.

The sample holds a few counts of this clone. The DNA for the CDR3 is TGTGCCAGCACCTCCGCAGTCAGCAATCAGCCCCAGCATTTT. Its protein product is CASTSAVSNQPQHF. The chain recombines TRBV6-5 with TRBJ1-5; D not certain. The CDR3 runs 14 residues. Per germline, CDR1 MNHEY and CDR2 SVGAGI. Between the trimmed V and J ends, which lost 7 bases and 1 base, there was a span of 11 bases.

The V gene is TRBV14, the J gene TRBJ1-4, with D perhaps TRBD1 (5 bases). Germline loops: CDR1 SGHDN, CDR2 FVKESK. V lost 0 bases and J 4 bases, leaving 12 bases between the germline ends. CDR3 length: 16 amino acids. In DNA, the CDR3 is TGTGCCAGCAGCCAAGATCGGGCAGGGTTTAATGAAAAACTGTTTTTT. Its translation is CASSQDRAGFNEKLFF.

This clone was counted a single time. The chain has TRBV6-2 or TRBV6-3 and TRBJ2-7; 10 bases agree with TRBD2. Trimming took 5 bases from V and 5 from J; bases not matched to a gene: 21. The CDR3 loop spans 19 amino acids. Germline CDR1 MNHEY, CDR2 SVGEGT. CDR3 amino acids: CASSLDNSGGLSIGDEQYF. CDR3 nucleotide sequence: TGTGCCAGCAGTCTAGATAATAGCGGGGGGCTCTCCATCGGCGACGAGCAGTACTTC.

J is TRBJ1-6 and V is TRBV6-5, with 12 bases lining up with TRBD1. The CDR3 has 14 amino acids. Germline V gene lookup returns CDR1 MNHEY and CDR2 SVGAGI. V shed 7 bases and J 10 bases; nucleotides not matched to a gene: 5. Here the CDR3 reads CASTWDRGRSPLHF. In nucleotides, the CDR3 is TGTGCCAGCACCTGGGACAGGGGGCGGTCACCCCTCCACTTT.

To note about this clone: The identical CDR3 is also encoded by other nucleotide sequences in the sample. The gene calls are TRBV2 and TRBJ1-2; D may be TRBD1 (6 bases). V lost 4 bases to trimming and J lost 2 bases, with 11 bases between them. Germline V gene data show CDR1 as SNHLY and CDR2 as FYNNEI. The CDR3 totals 14 residues. The CDR3 sequence: CASSVTGPNYGYTF. The CDR3 DNA reads TGTGCCAGCAGTGTGACAGGACCAAACTATGGCTACACCTTC.

This clone was observed once. At one boundary the junction diverges from the germline segment, which might be a read error. The chain joins TRBV5-1 to TRBJ2-2; D possibly corresponds to TRBD2 (5 bases). Germline lookup yields CDR1 SGHRS and CDR2 YFSETQ. This CDR3 spans 13 amino acids. CDR3 nucleotides: TGCGCTAGCAAGAGGGATTTGACCGGGGAGCTGTTTTTT. This translates into CASKRDLTGELFF.

This clone was detected once. The chain has TRBV5-8 and TRBJ1-2; 8 bases map to TRBD1. CDR1 and CDR2 (germline): SGHTS, YDEGEE. V lost 5 bases, J lost 7 bases, and 7 bases stayed unmatched. The CDR3 loop spans 13 amino acids. This CDR3 reads CASRYRTGRGYTF. The CDR3, as DNA: TGTGCCAGCAGATACCGGACAGGGCGTGGCTACACCTTC.

V gene TRBV18 combines with J gene TRBJ2-7; D perhaps matches TRBD2 (6 bases). The CDR3 loop spans 18 amino acids. Looked up from germline, CDR1 is KGHSH and CDR2 is LQKENI. Trimming removed 3 bases at V and 1 base at J, with 22 bases between. CDR3 loop: CASSPAGKNLRASYEQYF. In DNA form, the CDR3 reads TGTGCCAGCTCACCCGCGGGAAAAAACCTCAGGGCGTCCTACGAGCAGTACTTC. Full variable domain (rest looked up from reference TRBV18 and TRBJ2-7): NAGVMQNPRHLVRRRGQEARLRCSPMKGHSHVYWYRQLPEEGLKFMVYLQKENIIDESGMPKERFSAEFPKEGPSILRIQQVVRGDSAAYFCASSPAGKNLRASYEQYFGPGTRLTVT.

To note about this clone: Other DNA sequences in this sample translate to the same CDR3. The chain is built from TRBV9 and TRBJ2-2; tentative D call: TRBD2 (5 bases). The germline V gene encodes CDR1 SGDLS and CDR2 YYNGEE. The CDR3 loop spans 15 amino acids. Trimming cost V 0 bases and J 2 bases, with 8 bases left between them. CDR3 in DNA: TGTGCCAGCAGCGTAGCGGGGAGCAACACCGGGGAGCTGTTTTTT. Protein: CASSVAGSNTGELFF.

The CDR3 region is CASSSGTSLNTGELFF. CDR3 coding DNA: TGTGCCAGCAGCTCGGGGACTTCCTTGAACACCGGGGAGCTGTTTTTT. The rearrangement joins TRBV5-5 to TRBJ2-2; D is possibly TRBD2 (6 bases). CDR1 and CDR2 (germline): SGHKS, YYEKEE (reference sequence). Trimming took off 3 bases at V and 1 base at J, with 13 bases between the two ends. This CDR3 spans 16 amino acids.